The 14 T cell receptor beta chains below were found in one sample sequenced in a study of lymphopenia after photon versus proton radiotherapy. Measured with immunoSEQ multiplex PCR; TCRdb has only the in-frame clones, and not every one. This sample has around 70,000 clones; roughly 93% occur once, and the top ten carry 2.5% to 3%. This sample comprised peripheral blood, obtained from a patient treated with photon-based radiotherapy. The source is a woman between 65 and 79 years old with pancreatic cancer.

This chain uses TRBV20-1 with TRBJ1-5; TRBD1 is a possible D gene (5 bases). From germline, CDR1 is DFQATT and CDR2 SNEGSKA (reference sequence). The CDR3 is 11 amino acids. Trimming stripped 6 bases from V and 5 bases from J, with 8 bases between. The CDR3 DNA sequence: TGCAGTGCCAGGGACCATCAGCCCCAGCATTTT. The encoded protein is CSARDHQPQHF.

The V call is TRBV5-1, the J call TRBJ2-1; 9 nucleotides match TRBD1. Germline V CDR1 and CDR2: SGHRS, YFSETQ. The CDR3 totals 18 residues. The V gene end was trimmed by 2 bases and the J gene end by 1 base; junction bases not matched to a gene: 10. CDR3 sequence: CASSLIRGGQGSYNEQFF. In DNA form, the CDR3 reads TGCGCCAGCAGCTTAATAAGAGGCGGACAGGGGTCCTACAATGAGCAGTTCTTC.

The rearrangement links TRBV11-3 to TRBJ2-5; D remains ambiguous. V lost 5 bases and J lost 1, with 8 bases in between. CDR3 length: 13 amino acids. The V gene's germline CDR1 is SGHNT and CDR2 YENEEA. The DNA of the CDR3 is TGTGCCAGCAGCATGGGTCGCCAAGAGACCCAGTACTTC. This gives the protein CASSMGRQETQYF.

As to this clone: Other DNA sequences in this sample translate to the same CDR3. This chain joins TRBV28 and TRBJ2-7; D ambiguous. With 3 bases removed from V and 1 base from J, the gap between germline ends came to 4 bases. This CDR3 comprises 12 residues. Germline V gene data show CDR1 as MDHEN and CDR2 as SYDVKM. CDR3 amino acids: CASSFSSYEQYF. The CDR3 DNA reads TGTGCCAGCAGTTTTTCGTCCTACGAGCAGTACTTC.

The V and J genes are TRBV5-1 and TRBJ2-5, with D perhaps TRBD2 (6 bases). The V gene lost 4 bases and the J gene lost 3 bases, with 16 bases spanning the gap. CDR1 is SGHRS, CDR2 YFSETQ, per germline. The CDR3 runs 15 residues. The CDR3 DNA follows: TGCGCCAGCAGCGCCGCGGACTACTTGGAAGAGACCCAGTACTTC. This codes for CASSAADYLEETQYF.

The chain joins TRBV7-6 to TRBJ2-3; 9 nucleotides line up with TRBD2. V shed 5 bases and J 1 base; nucleotides not matched to a gene: 4. CDR1 and CDR2 from the germline V gene are SGHVS and FNYEAQ. CDR3 size: 15 residues. CDR3 nucleotide sequence: TGTGCCAGCAGCCAGCGGGAGGAGGGCACAGATACGCAGTATTTT. Its translation is CASSQREEGTDTQYF.

This rearrangement joins TRBV2 to TRBJ1-5, with no clear D. Germline V gene sequence: CDR1 SNHLY, CDR2 FYNNEI. The CDR3 has 13 amino acids. Trimming left V 3 bases short and J 4 bases short, with 7 bases between. CDR3 DNA: TGTGCCAGCAGTGATTTGGGAAATCAGCCCCAGCATTTT. This codes for CASSDLGNQPQHF.

CDR3 coding DNA: TGTGCCAGCAGTGAAGGTGTGGACACCATATATTTT. Translation: CASSEGVDTIYF. The chain uses TRBV2 and TRBJ1-3; D remains ambiguous. The ends were cut back, 1 base at V and 8 bases at J, with 6 bases in the middle. This CDR3 spans 12 amino acids. The germline V gene has CDR1 SNHLY and CDR2 FYNNEI. Filled out from reference TRBV2 and TRBJ1-3, the complete variable domain reads EPEVTQTPSHQVTQMGQEVILRCVPISNHLYFYWYRQILGQKVEFLVSFYNNEISEKSEIFDDQFSVERPDGSNFTLKIRSTKLEDSAMYFCASSEGVDTIYFGEGSWLTVV.

The chain recombines TRBV19 with TRBJ2-1; 8 bases match TRBD2. CDR1 is LNHDA, CDR2 SQIVND, per germline (reference sequence). This CDR3 comprises 15 residues. J was trimmed by 3 bases and V by 6 bases; bases with no gene match: 7. In DNA form, the CDR3 reads TGTGCCAGTAGCCCCTCGGGGGGGTTCTACAATGAGCAGTTCTTC. It encodes CASSPSGGFYNEQFF.

The chain carries TRBV7-9 and TRBJ2-1; D is perhaps TRBD2 (6 bases). V was trimmed by 0 bases and J by 3 bases, leaving 9 bases between them. Germline assignment: CDR1 SEHNR and CDR2 FQNEAQ (reference sequence). The CDR3 runs 15 residues. CDR3 residues: CASSLAGTYYNEQFF. DNA for the CDR3: TGTGCCAGCAGCTTAGCCGGGACTTACTACAATGAGCAGTTCTTC.

The rearrangement links TRBV7-3 to TRBJ2-1, with a tentative D call TRBD2 (5 bases). The germline V and J ends were trimmed by 5 bases and 7 bases, with 21 bases remaining between them. CDR3 size: 16 residues. The germline gives CDR1 SGHTA, CDR2 FQGTGA. For the CDR3, the DNA is TGTGCCAGCAGCCCGATCTCGGCTTCTAGGAGGAATGAGCAGTTCTTC. It yields the protein CASSPISASRRNEQFF.

V and J are TRBV27 and TRBJ2-7; 9 bases are a match to TRBD1. This CDR3 region has 14 residues. V lost 4 bases, J lost 5 bases, and 6 bases stayed unmatched. CDR1 MNHEY and CDR2 SMNVEV come from the germline V gene (reference sequence). The CDR3 DNA reads TGTGCCAGCAGTTGGGGACAGGGATATGACGAGCAGTACTTC. Translating gives CASSWGQGYDEQYF.

The chain joins TRBV19 to TRBJ2-7, with 8 bases lining up with TRBD2. The CDR3 is made up of 16 amino acids. The trim removed 5 bases at V and 0 bases at J, leaving 9 bases unmatched. CDR1 and CDR2 from the germline V gene are LNHDA and SQIVND (reference sequence). The CDR3 region has the DNA TGTGCCAGTAGTCCACGACTAGCGTTGAGCTCCTACGAGCAGTACTTC. Its translation: CASSPRLALSSYEQYF.

J is TRBJ2-1 and V is TRBV7-8, with a possible D match to TRBD2 (6 bases). The V gene lost 5 bases and the J gene lost 8 bases, with 16 bases spanning the gap. From germline, CDR1 is SGHVS and CDR2 FQNEAQ. The CDR3 sequence is 14 residues long. CDR3 nucleotide sequence: TGTGCCAGCAGCCTCATTGGGGGGTCGGATGAGCAGTTCTTC. Translated, it gives CASSLIGGSDEQFF.